The entry below describes one T cell receptor (beta chain). Sequencing was performed with immunoSEQ multiplex PCR; in TCRdb, only in-frame clones are kept and a portion is missing. The profile shows about 190,000 clones, 86% of them singletons. This entry is derived from a study of blood T cell repertoires in COVID-19. At the level of the study: COVID-19 samples collected from the United States, Italy and Spain covered acute and convalescent phases.

Participants had their cohort set by participant-reported clinical history. Germline assignment: CDR1 MNHEY and CDR2 SMNVEV (reference sequence). V lost 6 bases, J lost 0 bases, and 14 bases stayed unmatched. The CDR3 sequence is 20 residues long. This sequence was found in a woman between 35 and 50 years old in a cohort exposed to, infected with or recovered from COVID-19 (not recorded which). Sequenced input: PBMCs or T cells enriched from blood (not recorded which). The chain is built from TRBV27 and TRBJ2-2; 12 bases fit TRBD2. The CDR3 nucleotides are TGTGCCAGCAGGGGGAAGGGGACTAGCGGGCTTACTGCGAACACCGGGGAGCTGTTTTTT. The encoded protein is CASRGKGTSGLTANTGELFF.